Below, 20 T cell receptor beta chains from the same sample are listed, as sequenced in a study of blood T cell repertoires in COVID-19. Generated by immunoSEQ multiplex PCR, the TCRdb table keeps only in-frame clones and is missing some. The data hold under 40,000 clones, with roughly nine tenths observed a single time. Sample: peripheral blood. The receptors derive from a woman aged 80 or older with active or convalescent COVID-19.

V gene TRBV28 combines with J gene TRBJ1-6; TRBD1 matches at 10 bases. V lost 5 bases and J lost 9; bases outside the gene matches: 7. In germline, CDR1 is MDHEN, CDR2 SYDVKM. CDR3 length: 15 amino acids. CDR3 in amino acids: CASSLTGGRGSPLHF. CDR3 in DNA: TGTGCCAGCAGTCTGACAGGGGGCCGCGGTTCACCCCTCCACTTT.

This chain connects TRBV5-1 to TRBJ2-5; TRBD1 aligns across 8 bases. From germline, CDR1 is SGHRS and CDR2 YFSETQ. V gave up 3 bases and J gave up 4 bases; unmatched junction bases: 11. This CDR3 contains 16 residues. In nucleotides, the CDR3 is TGCGCCAGCAGCTGGGGACAGGCCATCGGGGGAGAGACCCAGTACTTC. Its translation is CASSWGQAIGGETQYF.

This clone was detected once. This chain links TRBV19 with TRBJ2-2; TRBD2 is a possible D gene (5 bases). The CDR3 spans 13 residues. Germline CDR1 is LNHDA and CDR2 is SQIVND (reference sequence). V was shortened by 3 bases and J by 8 bases, with 10 bases between the two germline ends. CDR3 nucleotide sequence: TGTGCCAGTAGTATTTCTCTAGCTGGGGAGCTGTTTTTT. Encoded protein: CASSISLAGELFF.

The genes are TRBV19 and TRBJ1-4; TRBD1 might be the D (5 bases). The CDR3 runs 14 residues. Trimming left V 5 bases short and J 5 bases short, with 12 bases between. CDR1 LNHDA and CDR2 SQIVND come from the germline V gene (reference sequence). The CDR3 sequence: CASSLTVTNEKLFF. CDR3 coding DNA: TGTGCCAGTAGTCTGACAGTGACCAATGAAAAACTGTTTTTT.

The genes are TRBV11-2 and TRBJ2-7, with 9 bases aligning to TRBD2. Germline-derived CDR1 and CDR2 are SGHAT and FQNNGV. The length of the CDR3 is 16 residues. Trimming cost V 2 bases and J 0 bases; bases outside gene matches: 5. In DNA form, the CDR3 reads TGTGCCAGCAGCTTACTAGCGGGGATCAGCTCCTACGAGCAGTACTTC. The encoded protein is CASSLLAGISSYEQYF.

V usage is TRBV7-6 and J usage is TRBJ2-5; 11 nucleotides line up with TRBD2. J gave up 3 bases and V 1 base, and 13 bases lay outside the gene matches. From germline, CDR1 is SGHVS and CDR2 FNYEAQ. This CDR3 spans 19 amino acids. CDR3 sequence (DNA): TGTGCCAGCAGCTTAGATGGACTGCTAGCGGGGGGCAGTGAAGAGACCCAGTACTTC. It specifies CASSLDGLLAGGSEETQYF.

The chain joins TRBV7-6 to TRBJ2-2, with TRBD1 identical over 9 bases. CDR1 is SGHVS and CDR2 is FNYEAQ in the germline V gene. The CDR3 is made up of 15 amino acids. Losses at the gene ends were 2 bases for V and 3 bases for J; bases not matched to a gene: 1. The CDR3 DNA follows: TGTGCCAGCAGCTTAAGGACAGGGGACACCGGGGAGCTGTTTTTT. Its protein is CASSLRTGDTGELFF. The full variable domain, its missing parts supplied by reference TRBV7-6 and TRBJ2-2, is GAGVSQSPRYKVTKRGQDVALRCDPISGHVSLYWYRQALGQGPEFLTYFNYEAQQDKSGLPNDRFSAERPEGSISTLTIQRTEQRDSAMYRCASSLRTGDTGELFFGEGSRLTVL.

The chain joins TRBV5-1 to TRBJ1-4, with 9 bases aligning to TRBD1. Germline loops: CDR1 SGHRS, CDR2 YFSETQ. CDR3 size: 15 residues. Trimming took 3 bases from V and 8 from J; bases not matched to a gene: 8. The CDR3 sequence: CASSSPGQGGEKLFF. For the CDR3, the DNA is TGCGCCAGCAGCTCTCCGGGACAGGGTGGCGAAAAACTGTTTTTT.

This rearrangement joins TRBV28 to TRBJ2-1, with a weak D call TRBD1 (5 bases). There are 13 residues in the CDR3. V lost 7 bases, J lost 7 bases, and 14 bases lay in between. CDR1 is MDHEN and CDR2 is SYDVKM in the germline V gene. The CDR3 sequence is CASTTPGWNEQFF. The DNA of the CDR3 is TGTGCCAGCACCACCCCAGGGTGGAATGAGCAGTTCTTC. Looking up the rest from reference TRBV28 and TRBJ2-1 gives the full variable domain: DVKVTQSSRYLVKRTGEKVFLECVQDMDHENMFWYRQDPGLGLRLIYFSYDVKMKEKGDIPEGYSVSREKKERFSLILESASTNQTSMYLCASTTPGWNEQFFGPGTRLTVL.

The chain employs TRBV5-1 and TRBJ2-5, with a tentative D call TRBD1 (5 bases). Trimming shortened V by 2 bases and J by 3 bases, and 11 bases separated the two germline ends. The length of the CDR3 is 14 residues. Germline CDR1 is SGHRS and CDR2 is YFSETQ. In nucleotides, the CDR3 is TGCGCCAGCAGCTTCGCAGGGAATGAAGAGACCCAGTACTTC. Protein: CASSFAGNEETQYF. Full variable domain (outside the CDR3, taken from reference TRBV5-1 and TRBJ2-5): KAGVTQTPRYLIKTRGQQVTLSCSPISGHRSVSWYQQTPGQGLQFLFEYFSETQRNKGNFPGRFSGRQFSNSRSEMNVSTLELGDSALYLCASSFAGNEETQYFGPGTRLLVL.

The V gene is TRBV19, the J gene TRBJ1-2, with 10 bases fitting TRBD1. The CDR3 extends over 12 amino acids. V dropped 6 bases and J dropped 6; count of bases not matched to a gene: 1. CDR1 is LNHDA, CDR2 SQIVND, per germline (reference sequence). For the CDR3, the DNA is TGTGCCAGTAGAGGGACAGGGGATGGCTACACCTTC. The encoded protein is CASRGTGDGYTF.

The V and J genes are TRBV2 and TRBJ1-1; D is ambiguous. Germline V gene data show CDR1 as SNHLY and CDR2 as FYNNEI. The CDR3 is 14 amino acids. V lost 0 bases and J lost 2, with 7 bases in between. CDR3 sequence reads: CASSEAGGNTEAFF. CDR3 DNA: TGTGCCAGCAGTGAAGCCGGAGGAAACACTGAAGCTTTCTTT.

The V and J genes are TRBV5-1 and TRBJ2-4, with 7 nucleotides matching TRBD1. V dropped 0 bases and J dropped 2; count of bases not matched to a gene: 8. This CDR3 is 17 amino acids long. Germline V CDR1 and CDR2: SGHRS, YFSETQ. CDR3 DNA sequence: TGCGCCAGCAGCTTGGGATTACAGGGGCTACCCAAAAACATTCAGTACTTC. This sequence encodes CASSLGLQGLPKNIQYF. Variable domain in full (rest from reference TRBV5-1 and TRBJ2-4): KAGVTQTPRYLIKTRGQQVTLSCSPISGHRSVSWYQQTPGQGLQFLFEYFSETQRNKGNFPGRFSGRQFSNSRSEMNVSTLELGDSALYLCASSLGLQGLPKNIQYFGAGTRLSVL.

This clone was found a few times. The rearrangement links TRBV28 to TRBJ1-3, with D possibly TRBD1 on 6 matching bases. The CDR3 has 17 residues. V was pared by 5 bases and J by 3 bases, with 20 bases between. Per the germline V gene, CDR1 is MDHEN and CDR2 is SYDVKM. The CDR3 spells CASSPHLRGAFGNTIYF. The CDR3, as DNA: TGTGCCAGCAGTCCCCATTTGCGGGGGGCATTTGGAAACACCATATATTTT. Looking up the rest from reference TRBV28 and TRBJ1-3 gives the full variable domain: DVKVTQSSRYLVKRTGEKVFLECVQDMDHENMFWYRQDPGLGLRLIYFSYDVKMKEKGDIPEGYSVSREKKERFSLILESASTNQTSMYLCASSPHLRGAFGNTIYFGEGSWLTVV.

CDR3 in DNA: TGTGCCACCCGGGACAGGGACACCGGGGAGCTGTTTTTT. Protein sequence: CATRDRDTGELFF. The chain uses TRBV24-1 and TRBJ2-2, with 9 bases lining up with TRBD1. The CDR3 has 13 residues. Trimming removed 9 bases from V and 3 bases from J; junction bases left unmatched: 1. Germline V gene data show CDR1 as KGHDR and CDR2 as SFDVKD.

This rearrangement joins TRBV6-4 to TRBJ2-3; weak D call: TRBD2 (6 bases). The CDR3 runs 14 residues. Trimming pared 4 bases from V and 6 bases from J, leaving 14 bases between. Germline assignment: CDR1 MRHNA and CDR2 SNTAGT. CDR3 amino acids: CASSGGESSDTQYF. Here the CDR3 DNA reads TGTGCCAGCAGTGGCGGGGAAAGTTCCGATACGCAGTATTTT.

This clone was detected only once. The chain combines TRBV5-1 with TRBJ1-6; D call uncertain. Germline-derived CDR1 and CDR2 are SGHRS and YFSETQ. V was shortened by 3 bases and J by 5 bases, with 12 bases between the two germline ends. This CDR3 is built from 15 residues. The CDR3 protein is CASSSAGHNNSPLHF. The CDR3 DNA follows: TGCGCCAGCAGCTCCGCGGGCCACAATAATTCACCCCTCCACTTT.

The rearrangement uses TRBV5-4 and TRBJ2-5, with 15 bases identical to TRBD2. With 2 bases clipped from V and 5 bases from J, the junction kept 4 bases outside the gene matches. The CDR3 covers 16 residues. CDR1 SGHNT and CDR2 YYREEE come from the germline V gene (reference sequence). The CDR3 loop is CASSLRTSGGAETQYF. DNA of the CDR3: TGTGCCAGCAGCTTACGGACTAGCGGGGGGGCGGAGACCCAGTACTTC.

This clone was observed once. The J gene is TRBJ2-5, the V gene TRBV19; possibly TRBD2 for D (5 bases). V lost 6 bases and J lost 7, with 21 bases in between. This CDR3 spans 15 amino acids. Per germline, CDR1 LNHDA and CDR2 SQIVND (reference sequence). The CDR3 loop reads CASRPSGGPEGTQYF. The CDR3 bases are TGTGCCAGTAGGCCTTCGGGCGGGCCCGAGGGGACCCAGTACTTC.

CDR3 residues: CASTVGRNYGYTF. The CDR3 DNA reads as TGTGCCAGCACCGTCGGCAGGAACTATGGCTACACCTTC. The V call is TRBV2, the J call TRBJ1-2, with D unresolved. The germline gives CDR1 SNHLY, CDR2 FYNNEI. The CDR3 length is 13 residues. V was clipped by 7 bases and J by 2 bases, with 11 bases between them.